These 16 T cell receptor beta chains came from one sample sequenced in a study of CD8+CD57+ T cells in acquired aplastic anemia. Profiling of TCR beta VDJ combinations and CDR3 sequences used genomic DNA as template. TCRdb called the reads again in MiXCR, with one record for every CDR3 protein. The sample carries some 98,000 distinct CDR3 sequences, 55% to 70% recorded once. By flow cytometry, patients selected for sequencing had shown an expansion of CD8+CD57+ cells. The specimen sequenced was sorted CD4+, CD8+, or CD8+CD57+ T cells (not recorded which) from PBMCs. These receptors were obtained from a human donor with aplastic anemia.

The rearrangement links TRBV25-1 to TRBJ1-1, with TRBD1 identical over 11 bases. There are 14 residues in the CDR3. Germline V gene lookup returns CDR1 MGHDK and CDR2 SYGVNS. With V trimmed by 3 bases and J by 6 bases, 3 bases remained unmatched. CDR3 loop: CASSDPGQGAEAFF. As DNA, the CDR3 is TGTGCCAGCAGTGATCCGGGACAGGGGGCTGAAGCTTTCTTT.

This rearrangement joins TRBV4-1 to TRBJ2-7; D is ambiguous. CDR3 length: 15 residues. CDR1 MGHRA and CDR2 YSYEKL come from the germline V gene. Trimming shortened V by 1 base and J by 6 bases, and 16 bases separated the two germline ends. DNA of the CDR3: TGCGCCAGCAGCCAAGGAGTAGAGCCCTTGTTCGAGCAGTACTTC. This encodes CASSQGVEPLFEQYF.

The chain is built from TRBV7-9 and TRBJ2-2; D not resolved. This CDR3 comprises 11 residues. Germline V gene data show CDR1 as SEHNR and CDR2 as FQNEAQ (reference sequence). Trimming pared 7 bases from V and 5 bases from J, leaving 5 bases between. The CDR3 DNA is TGTGCCAGCACCCGGACCGGGGAGCTGTTTTTT. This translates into CASTRTGELFF.

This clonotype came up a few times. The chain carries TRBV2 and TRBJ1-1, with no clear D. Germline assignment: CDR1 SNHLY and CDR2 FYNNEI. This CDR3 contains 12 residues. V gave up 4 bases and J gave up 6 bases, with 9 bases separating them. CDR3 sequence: CASSVWAAEAFF. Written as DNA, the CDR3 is TGTGCCAGCAGTGTGTGGGCAGCTGAAGCTTTCTTT.

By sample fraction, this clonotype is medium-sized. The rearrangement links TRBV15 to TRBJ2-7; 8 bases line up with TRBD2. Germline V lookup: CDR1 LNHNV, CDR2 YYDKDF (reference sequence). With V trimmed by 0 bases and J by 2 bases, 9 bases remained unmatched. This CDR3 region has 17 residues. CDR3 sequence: CATSRDRVAGGTYEQYF. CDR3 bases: TGTGCCACCAGCAGAGATCGGGTGGCGGGGGGAACCTACGAGCAGTACTTC.

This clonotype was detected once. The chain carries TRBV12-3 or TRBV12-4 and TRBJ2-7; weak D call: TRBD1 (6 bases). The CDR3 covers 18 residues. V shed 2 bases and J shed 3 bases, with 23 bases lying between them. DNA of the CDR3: TGTGCCAGCAGTTTATCGGTCACCGGACAGCGTAACTTCTACGAGCAGTACTTC. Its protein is CASSLSVTGQRNFYEQYF.

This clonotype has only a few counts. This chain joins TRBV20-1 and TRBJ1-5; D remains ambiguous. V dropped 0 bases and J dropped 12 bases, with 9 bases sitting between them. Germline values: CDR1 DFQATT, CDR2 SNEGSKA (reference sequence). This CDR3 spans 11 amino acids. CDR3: CSARDSAYQHF. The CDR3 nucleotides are TGCAGTGCTAGAGATTCGGCCTACCAGCATTTT.

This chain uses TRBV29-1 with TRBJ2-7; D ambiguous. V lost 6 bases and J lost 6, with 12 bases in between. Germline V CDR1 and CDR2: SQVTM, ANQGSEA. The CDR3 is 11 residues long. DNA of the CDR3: TGCAGCGTCCTCTACATGAGCGAGCAGTACTTC. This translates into CSVLYMSEQYF.

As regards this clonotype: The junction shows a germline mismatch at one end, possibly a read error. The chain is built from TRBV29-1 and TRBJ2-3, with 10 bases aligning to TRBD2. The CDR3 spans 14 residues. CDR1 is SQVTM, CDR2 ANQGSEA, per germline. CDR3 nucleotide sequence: TGCAGCGTCCGGACTAGCGGAAGCACAGATACGCAGTGTTTT. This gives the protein CSVRTSGSTDTQCF.

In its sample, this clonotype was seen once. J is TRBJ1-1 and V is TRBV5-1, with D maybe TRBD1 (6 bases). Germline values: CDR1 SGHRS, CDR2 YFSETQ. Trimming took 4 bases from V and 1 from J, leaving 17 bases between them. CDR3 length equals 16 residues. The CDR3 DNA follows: TGCGCCAGCAGCCCTGGGGGGACATCTTCGAACACTGAAGCTTTCTTT. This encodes CASSPGGTSSNTEAFF. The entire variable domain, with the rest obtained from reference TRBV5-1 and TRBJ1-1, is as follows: KAGVTQTPRYLIKTRGQQVTLSCSPISGHRSVSWYQQTPGQGLQFLFEYFSETQRNKGNFPGRFSGRQFSNSRSEMNVSTLELGDSALYLCASSPGGTSSNTEAFFGQGTRLTVV.

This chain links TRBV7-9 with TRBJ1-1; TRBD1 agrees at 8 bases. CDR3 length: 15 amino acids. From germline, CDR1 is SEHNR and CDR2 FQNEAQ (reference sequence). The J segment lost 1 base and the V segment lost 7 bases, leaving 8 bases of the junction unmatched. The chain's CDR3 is CASISVGQGNTEAFF. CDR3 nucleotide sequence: TGTGCCAGCATTTCAGTAGGACAGGGGAACACTGAAGCTTTCTTT.

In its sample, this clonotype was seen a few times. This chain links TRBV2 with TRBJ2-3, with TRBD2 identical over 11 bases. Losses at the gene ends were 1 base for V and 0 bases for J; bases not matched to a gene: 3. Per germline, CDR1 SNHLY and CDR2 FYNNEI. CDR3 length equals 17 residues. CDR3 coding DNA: TGTGCCAGCAGTGAAGGGCTAGCGGGGGGCAGCACAGATACGCAGTATTTT. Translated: CASSEGLAGGSTDTQYF.

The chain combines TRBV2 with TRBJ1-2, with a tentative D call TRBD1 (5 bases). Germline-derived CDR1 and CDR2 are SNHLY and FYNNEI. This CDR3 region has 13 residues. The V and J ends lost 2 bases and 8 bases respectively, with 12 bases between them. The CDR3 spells CASSERGAWGYTF. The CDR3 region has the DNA TGTGCCAGCAGTGAAAGGGGCGCCTGGGGCTACACCTTC.

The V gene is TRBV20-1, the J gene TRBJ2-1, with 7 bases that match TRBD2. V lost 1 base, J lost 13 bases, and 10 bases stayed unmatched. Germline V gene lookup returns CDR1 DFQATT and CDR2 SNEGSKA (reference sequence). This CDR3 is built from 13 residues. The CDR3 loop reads CSARVEASGPQFF. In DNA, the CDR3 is TGCAGTGCTAGAGTAGAAGCTAGCGGCCCACAGTTCTTC.

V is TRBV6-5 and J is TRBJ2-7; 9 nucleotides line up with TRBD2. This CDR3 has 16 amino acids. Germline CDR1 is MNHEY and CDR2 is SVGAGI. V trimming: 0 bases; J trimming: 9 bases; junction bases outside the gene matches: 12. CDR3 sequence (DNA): TGTGCCAGCAGTTACTCGGGTCGGCTAGCGGGAAGACGGCAGTACTTC. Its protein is CASSYSGRLAGRRQYF.

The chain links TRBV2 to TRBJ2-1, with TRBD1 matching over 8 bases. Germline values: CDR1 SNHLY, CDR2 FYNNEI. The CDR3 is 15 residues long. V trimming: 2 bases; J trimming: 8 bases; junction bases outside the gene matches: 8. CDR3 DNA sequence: TGTGCCAGCAGTGAACCCGGGACAGGAGGCGATGAGCAGTTCTTC. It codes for CASSEPGTGGDEQFF.